The next 22 T cell receptor beta chains were all read from a single sample in a study of blood T cell repertoires in COVID-19. Generated by immunoSEQ multiplex PCR, the TCRdb table keeps only in-frame clones and is missing some. The table shows under 130,000 clones, with 85% occurring only once. Source material: peripheral blood. The receptors were sampled from a man aged 45 to 65 with acute or convalescent COVID-19.

This clone was observed once. The V and J genes are TRBV4-2 and TRBJ1-6; 8 bases align to TRBD1. Germline CDR1 reads LGHNA; CDR2 reads YNFKEQ. The trim removed 4 bases at V and 1 base at J, leaving 6 bases unmatched. CDR3 length: 17 residues. The DNA for the CDR3 is TGTGCCAGCAGCCCTAGGACAGGGTATTCCTATAATTCACCCCTCCACTTT. It translates to CASSPRTGYSYNSPLHF.

The chain has TRBV9 and TRBJ2-5; D may be TRBD1 (6 bases). This CDR3 is 14 amino acids long. Trimming removed 3 bases at V and 3 bases at J, with 12 bases between. Germline V CDR1 and CDR2: SGDLS, YYNGEE. The DNA of the CDR3 is TGTGCCAGCAGCGAACGTAACAGGGAAGAGACCCAGTACTTC. The encoded protein is CASSERNREETQYF. The full variable domain, in which reference TRBV9 and TRBJ2-5 provide the parts outside the CDR3, is DSGVTQTPKHLITATGQRVTLRCSPRSGDLSVYWYQQSLDQGLQFLIQYYNGEERAKGNILERFSAQQFPDLHSELNLSSLELGDSALYFCASSERNREETQYFGPGTRLLVL.

With regard to this clone: The junction and the germline gene differ at one end; a read error may be behind it. The chain is built from TRBV28 and TRBJ1-4, with D unclear. Germline CDR1 is MDHEN and CDR2 is SYDVKM. The CDR3 totals 12 residues. The CDR3 DNA reads TGTGCCAGCAGCCAACTCGAGGGCTTACTAGTTTTT. It specifies CASSQLEGLLVF.

This chain uses TRBV3-1 (or the pseudogene TRBV3-2) with TRBJ1-1; D may be TRBD1 (5 bases). V dropped 4 bases and J dropped 4 bases, with 10 bases sitting between them. The CDR3 is 13 residues long. From germline, CDR1 is LGHDT and CDR2 YNNKEL (reference sequence). The CDR3 spells CASSRGRGTEAFF. In DNA form, the CDR3 reads TGTGCCAGCAGCCGCGGGAGGGGCACTGAAGCTTTCTTT.

The chain is built from TRBV5-5 and TRBJ1-5, with no clear D. The V and J ends lost 0 bases and 1 base respectively, with 5 bases between them. The CDR3 extends over 14 amino acids. Germline CDR1 and CDR2: SGHKS and YYEKEE (reference sequence). The CDR3 coding sequence is TGTGCCAGCAGCTTGGACGAGAGCAATCAGCCCCAGCATTTT. Translating gives CASSLDESNQPQHF.

The chain couples TRBV12-5 to TRBJ2-5, with 7 bases fitting TRBD2. V was pared by 1 base and J by 9 bases, with 11 bases of the junction left unmatched. This CDR3 spans 15 amino acids. From germline, CDR1 is LGHNT and CDR2 FRNRAP. Written as DNA, the CDR3 is TGTGCTAGTGGTTTGGCCGCCGCGGGGGTCGGGGCCCAGTACTTC. Amino acid sequence: CASGLAAAGVGAQYF.

This chain uses TRBV7-9 with TRBJ1-4; 9 nucleotides align to TRBD1. V lost 1 base, J lost 14 bases, and 2 bases stayed unmatched. The germline V gene has CDR1 SEHNR and CDR2 FQNEAQ (reference sequence). The CDR3 is 12 amino acids. As DNA, the CDR3 is TGTGCCAGCAGCTTAGGGGACAGGGTGCTGTTTTTT. Translated, it gives CASSLGDRVLFF.

This clone was found once. The V call is TRBV5-1, the J call TRBJ2-1; 7 bases are shared with TRBD1. J was trimmed by 7 bases and V by 1 base; bases with no gene match: 5. This CDR3 is built from 14 residues. The germline CDR1 and CDR2 sequences are SGHRS and YFSETQ. CDR3 region: CASSLRQGVNEQFF. In DNA, the CDR3 is TGCGCCAGCAGCTTGAGGCAGGGGGTAAATGAGCAGTTCTTC. Full variable domain (remainder filled in from reference TRBV5-1 and TRBJ2-1): KAGVTQTPRYLIKTRGQQVTLSCSPISGHRSVSWYQQTPGQGLQFLFEYFSETQRNKGNFPGRFSGRQFSNSRSEMNVSTLELGDSALYLCASSLRQGVNEQFFGPGTRLTVL.

The rearrangement uses TRBV29-1 and TRBJ1-1; possible D gene TRBD1, 5 bases. Germline-derived CDR1 and CDR2 are SQVTM and ANQGSEA. V lost 3 bases to trimming and J lost 3 bases, with 23 bases between them. The CDR3 contains 17 residues. The chain's CDR3 is CSVDSETTGGPDTEAFF. CDR3 in DNA: TGCAGCGTTGATTCTGAGACCACGGGGGGTCCGGACACTGAAGCTTTCTTT.

V usage is TRBV4-1 and J usage is TRBJ2-7; a possible D gene is TRBD2 (6 bases). The ends were cut back, 0 bases at V and 8 bases at J, with 14 bases in the middle. The germline V gene encodes CDR1 MGHRA and CDR2 YSYEKL. This CDR3 is 14 amino acids long. Here the CDR3 reads CASSQDRSGPKQYF. CDR3 nucleotide sequence: TGCGCCAGCAGCCAAGATAGGAGCGGGCCGAAGCAGTACTTC.

The DNA for the CDR3 is TGCGCCAGCAGCTTGGGGGACAGTAGCAATCAGCCCCAGCATTTT. Encoded protein: CASSLGDSSNQPQHF. The chain couples TRBV5-1 to TRBJ1-5; 7 bases align to TRBD1. CDR3 size: 15 residues. The germline gives CDR1 SGHRS, CDR2 YFSETQ. Unmatched junction bases numbered 0, after V lost 0 bases and J lost 0 bases.

Details on this clone: Relative to the germline gene, one junction end is altered; a read error may explain this. CDR3 region: CASSPDGYYDYTF. The CDR3 DNA reads as TGTGCCAGCAGCCCCGACGGCTACTATGACTACACCTTC. The chain is built from TRBV9 and TRBJ1-2, with no clear D. The CDR3 totals 13 residues. Per the germline V gene, CDR1 is SGDLS and CDR2 is YYNGEE. Full variable domain (missing parts from reference TRBV9 and TRBJ1-2): DSGVTQTPKHLITATGQRVTLRCSPRSGDLSVYWYQQSLDQGLQFLIQYYNGEERAKGNILERFSAQQFPDLHSELNLSSLELGDSALYFCASSPDGYYDYTFGSGTRLTVV.

The chain couples TRBV18 to TRBJ2-6, with no clear D. V lost 5 bases and J lost 10, with 9 bases in between. This CDR3 region has 12 residues. Germline values: CDR1 KGHSH, CDR2 LQKENI. The DNA of the CDR3 is TGTGCCAGCTCAGACTCGGCGAACGTCCTGACTTTC. As protein: CASSDSANVLTF.

V usage is TRBV19 and J usage is TRBJ2-7; D gene unclear. The V gene lost 7 bases and the J gene lost 3 bases, with 16 bases spanning the gap. The CDR3 is 14 residues long. Germline V gene sequence: CDR1 LNHDA, CDR2 SQIVND (reference sequence). The CDR3 nucleotides read TGTGCCAGTAACCCGGGTGCCGGTCTCTACGAGCAGTACTTC. Its translation: CASNPGAGLYEQYF.

The rearrangement joins TRBV3-1 (or the pseudogene TRBV3-2) to TRBJ1-1; no clear D. The germline V and J ends were trimmed by 2 bases and 1 base, with 8 bases remaining between them. This CDR3 comprises 14 residues. Germline V CDR1 and CDR2: LGHDT, YNNKEL (reference sequence). Written as DNA, the CDR3 is TGTGCCAGCAGCCAACAACAGAGGAACACTGAAGCTTTCTTT. This encodes CASSQQQRNTEAFF.

V and J are TRBV10-3 and TRBJ2-3; TRBD1 might be the D (6 bases). The CDR3 runs to 16 residues. Trimming left V 6 bases short and J 1 base short, with 17 bases between. Looked up from germline, CDR1 is ENHRY and CDR2 is SYGVKD. The CDR3 reads CAIRSSGAGGTDTQYF. The DNA of the CDR3 is TGTGCCATCAGGAGCTCCGGGGCAGGGGGCACAGATACGCAGTATTTT.

The chain has TRBV6-5 and TRBJ2-7; unclear D gene. This CDR3 spans 13 amino acids. Deletions cut 6 bases from V and 0 bases from J, with 9 bases between. The germline V gene encodes CDR1 MNHEY and CDR2 SVGAGI. The CDR3 here is CASSPGFSYEQYF. CDR3 nucleotide sequence: TGTGCCAGCAGCCCGGGTTTCTCCTACGAGCAGTACTTC.

The V and J genes are TRBV18 and TRBJ1-6, with a possible D match to TRBD1 (5 bases). Trimming cost V 6 bases and J 6 bases, with 15 bases left between them. The CDR3 runs to 15 residues. Germline CDR1 reads KGHSH; CDR2 reads LQKENI. CDR3 nucleotide sequence: TGTGCCAGCTCGCGCAGGGAGGGACTTAATTCACCCCTCCACTTT. This gives the protein CASSRREGLNSPLHF. The complete variable domain, with remaining parts taken from reference TRBV18 and TRBJ1-6, reads NAGVMQNPRHLVRRRGQEARLRCSPMKGHSHVYWYRQLPEEGLKFMVYLQKENIIDESGMPKERFSAEFPKEGPSILRIQQVVRGDSAAYFCASSRREGLNSPLHFGNGTRLTVT.

CDR3 residues: CATSRAPSREDSGYTF. Here the CDR3 DNA reads TGTGCCACCAGCAGAGCTCCCAGCCGTGAGGATTCTGGCTACACCTTC. The chain carries TRBV15 and TRBJ1-2; D is uncertain. The CDR3 extends over 16 amino acids. Germline CDR1 and CDR2: LNHNV and YYDKDF (reference sequence). V was shortened by 1 base and J by 7 bases, with 19 bases between the two germline ends.

This chain links TRBV18 with TRBJ2-3; TRBD2 aligns across 13 bases. The CDR3 has 18 residues. The V gene's germline CDR1 is KGHSH and CDR2 LQKENI. After removal of 6 bases from V and 2 bases from J, the junction contained 11 bases not matched to a gene. In DNA form, the CDR3 reads TGTGCCAGCTCGATACACGGGACTAGCGGGACAACCACAGATACGCAGTATTTT. Protein sequence: CASSIHGTSGTTTDTQYF.

The chain is built from TRBV6-5 and TRBJ1-3; D unclear. Germline-derived CDR1 and CDR2 are MNHEY and SVGAGI. The CDR3 runs to 13 residues. V lost 7 bases, J lost 0 bases, and 7 bases lay in between. CDR3 amino acids: CASTGNSGNTIYF. The CDR3 bases are TGTGCCAGCACGGGGAACTCTGGAAACACCATATATTTT.

The chain joins TRBV21-1 to TRBJ1-2; the DNA was not used to check the table's D call, TRBD1. TRBV21-1 is an annotated pseudogene. This CDR3 region has 15 residues. The CDR3 loop is CASSKREQGCYGYTF. The CDR3 nucleotides are TGTGCCAGCAGCAAAAGGGAACAGGGGTGCTATGGCTACACCTTC.